Following are 24 T cell receptor beta chains from one sample sequenced in a study of cytomegalovirus exposure and HLA in healthy donors (dated by TCRdb to 2015 to 2018). Library preparation used the immunoSEQ multiplex PCR assay. The multiplex PCR relied on a mix of 60 forward primers for TCR Vbeta segments and 13 reverse primers for TCR Jbeta segments. TCRdb retrieved this table from immuneACCESS and kept in-frame rearrangements only. Not all clones are present; in checked studies, unresolved V genes account for under half, and no reason is known for the remainder. The sample data list 150,000 to 200,000 clones, and over 60% of these were observed just once. Under 3% of the sample comes from the top ten. Sequences were obtained from PBMCs. All receptors come from a woman aged 45 to 65 in good health and CMV-seronegative.

The rearrangement joins TRBV18 to TRBJ2-7, with 7 positions matching TRBD2. V lost 2 bases to trimming and J lost 5 bases; unmatched junction nucleotides: 9. There are 15 residues in the CDR3. Germline CDR1 KGHSH, CDR2 LQKENI. The CDR3 nucleotides are TGTGCCAGCTCACCAGTACCGGGAGGCAGTAACGAGCAGTACTTC. It translates to CASSPVPGGSNEQYF.

The chain links TRBV5-1 to TRBJ2-7; D is unclear. Germline CDR1 is SGHRS and CDR2 is YFSETQ. The CDR3 extends over 13 amino acids. The V and J ends lost 0 bases and 1 base respectively, with 5 bases between them. CDR3 protein: CASSLAISYEQYF. The CDR3 DNA reads as TGCGCCAGCAGCTTGGCTATATCCTACGAGCAGTACTTC.

V and J are TRBV21-1 and TRBJ2-7; whether TRBD1, the table's D call, matches the DNA was not checked. TRBV21-1 is listed as a pseudogene. The CDR3 totals 14 residues. CDR3 nucleotide sequence: TGTAAGCAGCAAAGGACAGGGAGATGCTACGAGCAGTACTTC. This codes for CKQQRTGRCYEQYF.

V gene TRBV6-5 combines with J gene TRBJ2-1; 11 bases fit TRBD2. The germline gives CDR1 MNHEY, CDR2 SVGAGI. There are 16 residues in the CDR3. Germline trimming cut 0 bases from V and 7 bases from J; bases unmatched to any gene: 5. The CDR3 reads CASSYSGLAGSNEQFF. The CDR3 region has the DNA TGTGCCAGCAGTTACTCAGGACTAGCGGGCTCTAATGAGCAGTTCTTC.

The chain recombines TRBV5-6 with TRBJ2-3; D perhaps matches TRBD2 (6 bases). The CDR3 totals 14 residues. Germline V gene lookup returns CDR1 SGHDT and CDR2 YYEEEE. The CDR3 loop is CAHRDPPGGDTQYF. The CDR3 DNA is TGTGCGCATAGGGACCCACCCGGGGGAGATACGCAGTATTTT.

A word on this clone: One junction end does not reproduce the germline sequence, and a read error may be involved. The V and J genes are TRBV6-6 and TRBJ1-1; tentative D call: TRBD1 (6 bases). Germline CDR1 is MNHNY and CDR2 is SVGAGI (reference sequence). This CDR3 comprises 15 residues. Written as DNA, the CDR3 is TGTGCCTGCAGTACCTACAGGGAATTGAACACTGAAGCTTTCTTT. It specifies CACSTYRELNTEAFF.

This rearrangement joins TRBV6-5 to TRBJ1-3; no clear D gene. V shed 4 bases and J shed 4 bases, with 11 bases lying between them. This CDR3 has 14 residues. Germline CDR1 MNHEY, CDR2 SVGAGI. The CDR3 loop is CASSFQLGGNTIYF. Written as DNA, the CDR3 is TGTGCCAGCAGTTTCCAACTCGGGGGAAACACCATATATTTT.

The chain carries TRBV28 and TRBJ1-1; no clear D. Trimming left V 6 bases short and J 0 bases short, with 8 bases between. Germline-derived CDR1 and CDR2 are MDHEN and SYDVKM. This CDR3 has 13 amino acids. The CDR3 loop is CASRRSLNTEAFF. DNA for the CDR3: TGTGCCAGCAGACGGTCCTTGAACACTGAAGCTTTCTTT.

The J gene is TRBJ2-3, the V gene TRBV11-2; D gene unclear. CDR3 size: 16 residues. CDR1 and CDR2 (germline): SGHAT, FQNNGV. With 5 bases removed from V and 2 bases from J, the gap between germline ends came to 17 bases. CDR3 DNA: TGTGCCAGCAGCCCCCTCAGGCAAGTCAACACAGATACGCAGTATTTT. Its translation: CASSPLRQVNTDTQYF.

The CDR3 DNA follows: TGTGCCACCAGAAGGGACAGGGGACTGGACACAGATACGCAGTATTTT. Residues: CATRRDRGLDTDTQYF. The chain employs TRBV15 and TRBJ2-3, with 10 nucleotides matching TRBD1. Trimming at V came to 6 bases and at J to 2 bases, leaving 8 bases not matched to a gene. Germline V CDR1 and CDR2: LNHNV, YYDKDF (reference sequence). The CDR3 length is 16 residues.

This chain connects TRBV25-1 to TRBJ2-3; no clear D. The J call may be in error: the DNA end matches TRBJ1-5 better. This CDR3 comprises 15 residues. Germline V gene sequence: CDR1 MGHDK, CDR2 SYGVNS. The CDR3 bases are TGTGCCAGCAGTGAATTCGTGGATTCCACAGATACGCAGCATTTT. Translation gives CASSEFVDSTDTQHF.

This sequence joins TRBV27 and TRBJ1-5; 7 bases align to TRBD1. CDR3 length: 14 amino acids. Germline values: CDR1 MNHEY, CDR2 SMNVEV (reference sequence). Trimming removed 5 bases from V and 6 bases from J; junction bases left unmatched: 7. CDR3 sequence: CASSPTGAGQPQHF. The CDR3 bases are TGTGCCAGCAGTCCCACAGGGGCGGGTCAGCCCCAGCATTTT.

The chain combines TRBV27 with TRBJ1-2; D uncertain. The germline gives CDR1 MNHEY, CDR2 SMNVEV (reference sequence). The CDR3 sequence is 12 residues long. The ends were cut back, 4 bases at V and 2 bases at J, with 5 bases in the middle. CDR3 loop: CASSSGNYGYTF. DNA of the CDR3: TGTGCCAGCAGTTCGGGGAACTATGGCTACACCTTC.

This clone was observed a handful of times. The chain uses TRBV5-1 and TRBJ2-5; weak D call: TRBD2 (5 bases). Germline V lookup: CDR1 SGHRS, CDR2 YFSETQ. The V and J ends lost 0 bases and 2 bases respectively, with 8 bases between them. This CDR3 is built from 14 residues. Written as DNA, the CDR3 is TGCGCCAGCAGCTTGGGGACTCTACAAGAGACCCAGTACTTC. This codes for CASSLGTLQETQYF.

The rearrangement joins TRBV7-9 to TRBJ1-1; a weak D match, TRBD1 (6 bases). The CDR3 contains 18 residues. Germline V lookup: CDR1 SEHNR, CDR2 FQNEAQ (reference sequence). V was pared by 4 bases and J by 6 bases, with 27 bases between. The CDR3 region has the DNA TGTGCCAGCAGCTCTAGCTCCCGGGACACGATCAGAGGGGCTGAAGCTTTCTTT. Translating it yields CASSSSSRDTIRGAEAFF.

The chain has TRBV28 and TRBJ2-5; 7 positions agree with TRBD1. The end of the DNA fits TRBJ2-7 better, so the J call may be wrong. The CDR3 has 14 amino acids. Germline CDR1 is MDHEN and CDR2 is SYDVKM. The CDR3 loop is CASTTSTGLGEQYF. CDR3 nucleotides: TGTGCCAGCACCACGTCGACAGGGTTAGGCGAGCAGTACTTC.

The chain employs TRBV6-5 and TRBJ1-5; 8 nucleotides agree with TRBD1. CDR1 and CDR2 (germline): MNHEY, SVGAGI. The CDR3 has 15 residues. Germline trimming cut 6 bases from V and 1 base from J; bases unmatched to any gene: 5. This CDR3 reads CASRPDRGSNQPQHF. CDR3 nucleotides: TGTGCCAGCAGACCCGACAGGGGAAGCAATCAGCCCCAGCATTTT.

CDR3: CASSPTGSSSQPQHF. CDR3 in DNA: TGTGCCAGCAGTCCTACAGGGTCCTCGAGTCAGCCCCAGCATTTT. This rearrangement joins TRBV2 to TRBJ1-5, with a tentative D call TRBD1 (6 bases). This CDR3 has 15 residues. V dropped 5 bases and J dropped 6 bases, with 17 bases sitting between them. CDR1 is SNHLY, CDR2 FYNNEI, per germline.

A remark on this clone: Other DNA variants within this sample encode the same CDR3. The gene calls are TRBV5-6 and TRBJ2-7, with D possibly matching TRBD2 (5 bases). CDR3 length equals 13 residues. The V and J ends lost 2 bases and 0 bases respectively, with 6 bases between them. Germline V gives CDR1 SGHDT, CDR2 YYEEEE. CDR3 amino acids: CASSLGSSYEQYF. CDR3 nucleotides: TGTGCCAGCAGCTTAGGGAGCTCCTACGAGCAGTACTTC.

This clone was observed a handful of times. The chain is built from TRBV28 and TRBJ1-2, with 8 nucleotides matching TRBD1. The CDR3 length is 13 residues. Germline CDR1 MDHEN, CDR2 SYDVKM. J was trimmed by 2 bases and V by 6 bases; bases with no gene match: 2. CDR3 DNA sequence: TGTGCCAGCAGCCGACAGGGGAACTATGGCTACACCTTC. It yields the protein CASSRQGNYGYTF.

The chain links TRBV5-5 to TRBJ1-4, with D unclear. V was pared by 2 bases and J by 5 bases, with 10 bases between. Germline V CDR1 and CDR2: SGHKS, YYEKEE (reference sequence). The CDR3 length is 14 residues. The CDR3 here is CASSFRTGNEKLFF. In DNA form, the CDR3 reads TGTGCCAGCAGCTTTCGGACGGGGAATGAAAAACTGTTTTTT.

This clone was seen once. The rearrangement joins TRBV11-3 to TRBJ2-2; 11 nucleotides agree with TRBD1. The ends lost 1 base at V and 5 bases at J; junction bases unmatched: 6. In germline, CDR1 is SGHNT, CDR2 YENEEA. The CDR3 is made up of 17 amino acids. The DNA for the CDR3 is TGTGCCAGCAGCTTAGGGACAGGGGGCTTTAGAACCGGGGAGCTGTTTTTT. Its translation is CASSLGTGGFRTGELFF. Combining the CDR3 with reference TRBV11-3 and TRBJ2-2 gives the whole variable domain EAGVVQSPRYKIIEKKQPVAFWCNPISGHNTLYWYLQNLGQGPELLIRYENEEAVDDSQLPKDRFSAERLKGVDSTLKIQPAELGDSAVYLCASSLGTGGFRTGELFFGEGSRLTVL.

This clone turned up a few times. This sequence joins TRBV2 and TRBJ2-7; perhaps TRBD2 as D (7 bases). This CDR3 is 12 amino acids long. The ends were cut back, 6 bases at V and 2 bases at J, with 8 bases in the middle. Germline CDR1 and CDR2: SNHLY and FYNNEI. The CDR3 is CASRGGAYEQYF. CDR3 in DNA: TGTGCCAGCAGAGGGGGGGCCTACGAGCAGTACTTC.

V and J are TRBV2 and TRBJ2-2; tentatively, D is TRBD1 (6 bases). The CDR3 consists of 15 residues. V was clipped by 3 bases and J by 4 bases, with 12 bases between them. The germline gives CDR1 SNHLY, CDR2 FYNNEI. Here the CDR3 DNA reads TGTGCCAGCAGTGAGAGGCAGGGGATCACCGGGGAGCTGTTTTTT. Encoded protein: CASSERQGITGELFF.